One sample yielded the 5 T cell receptor beta chains listed below, sequenced in a study of cytotoxic CD8 clonotypes in ibrutinib-treated CLL. The assay was immunoSEQ multiplex PCR, and TCRdb's table has in-frame clones only and misses some. The sample carries about 130,000 clones, approximately 83% recorded once. The source was PBMCs, collected after 24 months of ibrutinib treatment. The receptors here all came from a human donor with chronic lymphocytic leukemia.

This rearrangement joins TRBV6-5 to TRBJ1-3; 7 bases align to TRBD1. The CDR3 contains 15 residues. Trimming took 4 bases from V and 2 from J; bases not matched to a gene: 5. Germline lookup yields CDR1 MNHEY and CDR2 SVGAGI. The CDR3 reads CASSSDRVAGNTIYF. CDR3 nucleotide sequence: TGTGCCAGCAGTTCCGACAGGGTGGCTGGAAACACCATATATTTT.

CDR3 sequence (DNA): TGTGCCAGCAGCCCCTTGGGGAGCTCCTACAATGAGCAGTTCTTC. Translated: CASSPLGSSYNEQFF. J is TRBJ2-1 and V is TRBV9, with D possibly being TRBD2 (5 bases). V was cut by 4 bases and J by 0 bases, with 11 bases left in between. The CDR3 runs 15 residues. CDR1 is SGDLS, CDR2 YYNGEE, per germline.

In its sample, this clone was seen a few times. The chain joins TRBV6-5 to TRBJ1-6, with D perhaps matching TRBD1 (5 bases). CDR1 MNHEY and CDR2 SVGAGI come from the germline V gene. CDR3 length: 13 amino acids. Trimming took off 6 bases at V and 10 bases at J, with 13 bases between the two ends. The CDR3 loop reads CASSQVRTSPLHF. The CDR3, as DNA: TGTGCCAGCAGCCAGGTCAGGACATCACCCCTCCACTTT.

V is TRBV7-9 and J is TRBJ1-2; the D is unclear. Deletions cut 5 bases from V and 4 bases from J, with 8 bases between. The CDR3 has 12 residues. CDR1 and CDR2 from the germline V gene are SEHNR and FQNEAQ (reference sequence). CDR3 DNA sequence: TGTGCCAGCAGCCAAGATGCCTATGGCTACACCTTC. Translation gives CASSQDAYGYTF.

CDR3 residues: CASRRGTSGIYEQYF. The CDR3 DNA is TGTGCCAGCAGACGGGGGACTAGCGGAATTTACGAGCAGTACTTC. The rearrangement joins TRBV6-5 to TRBJ2-7; 11 nucleotides match TRBD2. Trimming cost V 6 bases and J 4 bases; bases outside gene matches: 8. The CDR3 has 15 amino acids. CDR1 is MNHEY, CDR2 SVGAGI, per germline.